This entry lists 15 T cell receptor beta chains sequenced from one sample in a study of CD8 T cells in ankylosing spondylitis. TCRdb analysed the 5' RACE reads with MiXCR anew, one entry per CDR3 protein. The data show more than 650,000 distinct CDR3 sequences, around 11% seen once. Their antigens remain unidentified. Study results and caveats: The study identified a TCR beta motif of under ten highly homologous variants that appeared characteristic of ankylosing spondylitis blood.

Sequenced material: blood, either unsorted or a sorted T cell fraction (not recorded which). These receptor sequences come from a male donor with ankylosing spondylitis.

This clonotype has at least ten counts. This chain connects TRBV5-1 to TRBJ2-1; 9 positions agree with TRBD2. This CDR3 is 14 amino acids long. Germline CDR1 is SGHRS and CDR2 is YFSETQ. The CDR3 DNA is TGCGCTAGTTGCGGGGGGGATTCCTACAATGAGCAGTTCTTC. Protein sequence: CASCGGDSYNEQFF.

This clonotype was observed a handful of times. CDR3 loop: CASSSGQPSGANVLTF. CDR3 DNA: TGCGCCAGCAGTTCGGGACAACCCTCTGGGGCCAACGTCCTGACTTTC. The genes are TRBV5-1 and TRBJ2-6; possible D gene TRBD1, 6 bases. V dropped 5 bases and J dropped 0 bases, with 12 bases sitting between them. From germline, CDR1 is SGHRS and CDR2 YFSETQ. This CDR3 has 16 residues. Full variable domain (missing parts from reference TRBV5-1 and TRBJ2-6): KAGVTQTPRYLIKTRGQQVTLSCSPISGHRSVSWYQQTPGQGLQFLFEYFSETQRNKGNFPGRFSGRQFSNSRSEMNVSTLELGDSALYLCASSSGQPSGANVLTFGAGSRLTVL.

This clonotype has at least ten counts. The V and J genes are TRBV6-5 and TRBJ2-6; D may be TRBD1 (5 bases). The ends were cut back, 0 bases at V and 16 bases at J, with 13 bases in the middle. The CDR3 has 13 residues. Germline loops: CDR1 MNHEY, CDR2 SVGAGI. The CDR3 DNA reads as TGTGCCAGCAGTTACTCGGGGCCCCCTCTGCTGACTTTC. Its translation is CASSYSGPPLLTF.

The chain links TRBV9 to TRBJ2-3; TRBD2 might be the D (5 bases). This CDR3 contains 14 residues. Per the germline V gene, CDR1 is SGDLS and CDR2 is YYNGEE. V lost 2 bases and J 2 bases, leaving 9 bases between the germline ends. In DNA, the CDR3 is TGTGCCAGCAGCGTCGCGGGTCCCACAGATACGCAGTATTTT. This codes for CASSVAGPTDTQYF.

This clonotype occurred a few times. The rearrangement links TRBV7-9 to TRBJ1-3; D is undetermined. Germline CDR1 reads SEHNR; CDR2 reads FQNEAQ (reference sequence). There are 17 residues in the CDR3. V dropped 4 bases and J dropped 0 bases, with 16 bases sitting between them. CDR3 in amino acids: CASSSHPTVGSGNTIYF. The CDR3 coding sequence is TGTGCCAGCAGCTCCCATCCGACCGTTGGCTCTGGAAACACCATATATTTT. The complete variable domain, with remaining parts taken from reference TRBV7-9 and TRBJ1-3, reads DTGVSQNPRHKITKRGQNVTFRCDPISEHNRLYWYRQTLGQGPEFLTYFQNEAQLEKSRLLSDRFSAERPKGSFSTLEIQRTEQGDSAMYLCASSSHPTVGSGNTIYFGEGSWLTVV.

This clonotype was observed a single time. The chain joins TRBV6-2 or TRBV6-3 to TRBJ2-2; 12 nucleotides align to TRBD2. Looked up from germline, CDR1 is MNHEY and CDR2 is SVGEGT. The CDR3 totals 17 residues. V was clipped by 6 bases and J by 4 bases; unmatched bases: 9. DNA of the CDR3: TGTGCCAGCAGCCGGGGCCCTAGCGGGGGGGGCACCGGGGAGCTGTTTTTT. Translated: CASSRGPSGGGTGELFF.

Only a few counts were recorded for this clonotype. This rearrangement joins TRBV7-9 to TRBJ2-7; 8 positions match TRBD2. The CDR3 is made up of 14 amino acids. With V trimmed by 5 bases and J by 7 bases, 10 bases remained unmatched. Germline-derived CDR1 and CDR2 are SEHNR and FQNEAQ (reference sequence). The CDR3 spells CASSTDGGVLEQYF. CDR3 bases: TGTGCCAGCAGCACCGACGGGGGGGTTTTAGAGCAGTACTTC.

This clonotype was seen only a few times. The rearrangement links TRBV7-2 to TRBJ1-5; D not resolved. V shed 1 base and J shed 4 bases, with 17 bases lying between them. Germline values: CDR1 SGHTA, CDR2 FQGNSA. This CDR3 has 17 residues. This CDR3 reads CASSLGPISTENQPQHF. CDR3 sequence (DNA): TGTGCCAGCAGCTTAGGGCCCATTAGCACTGAGAATCAGCCCCAGCATTTT.

This clonotype was observed many times. J is TRBJ2-1 and V is TRBV4-1, with 12 bases fitting TRBD1. V trimming: 2 bases; J trimming: 7 bases; junction bases outside the gene matches: 9. The CDR3 contains 17 residues. Per the germline V gene, CDR1 is MGHRA and CDR2 is YSYEKL. In nucleotides, the CDR3 is TGCGCCAGCAGCCAACGGTGGGACAGGGGGCGCAGGAATGAGCAGTTCTTC. It yields the protein CASSQRWDRGRRNEQFF.

This clonotype appeared a few times. This chain links TRBV12-3 or TRBV12-4 with TRBJ1-2, with 10 bases identical to TRBD1. CDR3 length: 15 amino acids. V shed 3 bases, J shed 6 bases, and the junction held 7 bases outside the gene matches. In DNA form, the CDR3 reads TGTGCCAGCAGTTTCTGGGACAGGGGCCCCAATGGCTACACCTTC. As protein: CASSFWDRGPNGYTF.

This rearrangement joins TRBV30 to TRBJ2-5; D might be TRBD1 or TRBD2, each matching 6 bases. CDR3 length: 14 amino acids. Germline lookup yields CDR1 GTSNPN and CDR2 SVGIG (reference sequence). Trimming took 4 bases from V and 0 from J, leaving 12 bases between them. The chain's CDR3 is CAWTGGPYQETQYF. In nucleotides, the CDR3 is TGTGCCTGGACCGGGGGCCCGTACCAAGAGACCCAGTACTTC.

This clonotype was picked up a small number of times. The chain recombines TRBV7-2 with TRBJ2-3, with TRBD2 identical over 9 bases. The junction had 8 bases not matched to a gene; V was cut back by 1 base and J by 3 bases. The CDR3 sequence is 17 residues long. Germline V gene data show CDR1 as SGHTA and CDR2 as FQGNSA. The CDR3 DNA sequence: TGTGCCAGCAGCTTAGTTGGTAGCGGGAGCCTTACAGATACGCAGTATTTT. Amino acid sequence: CASSLVGSGSLTDTQYF. Filled out from reference TRBV7-2 and TRBJ2-3, the complete variable domain reads GAGVSQSPSNKVTEKGKDVELRCDPISGHTALYWYRQSLGQGLEFLIYFQGNSAPDKSGLPSDRFSAERTGGSVSTLTIQRTQQEDSAVYLCASSLVGSGSLTDTQYFGPGTRLTVL.

The sample holds a few counts of this clonotype. This chain links TRBV18 with TRBJ1-1, with D hard to call. CDR1 is KGHSH and CDR2 is LQKENI in the germline V gene. Trimming left V 3 bases short and J 4 bases short, with 15 bases between. The CDR3 contains 15 residues. Written as DNA, the CDR3 is TGTGCCAGCTCACCCACACTCGTTGAAGGCACTGAAGCTTTCTTT. Its protein is CASSPTLVEGTEAFF.

This clonotype was seen repeatedly, ten times or more. The V call is TRBV5-1, the J call TRBJ1-2; no reliable D call. Trimming pared 0 bases from V and 0 bases from J, leaving 6 bases between. The CDR3 length is 14 residues. Germline CDR1 reads SGHRS; CDR2 reads YFSETQ. CDR3 region: CASSLESPNYGYTF. CDR3 coding DNA: TGCGCCAGCAGCTTGGAATCTCCTAACTATGGCTACACCTTC.

The chain links TRBV12-3 or TRBV12-4 to TRBJ2-7; weak D call: TRBD2 (5 bases). The ends were cut back, 8 bases at V and 4 bases at J, with 15 bases in the middle. There are 13 residues in the CDR3. The CDR3 reads CASSTNRDYEQYF. DNA for the CDR3: TGTGCCAGCTCTACAAATCGGGATTACGAGCAGTACTTC.